The rows below give T cell receptor beta chains drawn from one sample of a study of blood T cell repertoires in COVID-19. The repertoire was sequenced with immunoSEQ multiplex PCR; TCRdb's copy has only in-frame clones and lacks some. Here the sample spans thousands of clones, around 88% being singletons. The sample consisted of peripheral blood. All receptors derive from a woman between 50 and 59 years old with active or convalescent COVID-19. The CDR3 runs from the conserved cysteine through the conserved F or W. A D gene is named only where the DNA matches it firmly. Clone size is stated in some rows and not others, as once, few, many or a class when expanded.

TRBV30	TRBD1	.	TRBJ1-1	CAWKFGDRGNTEAFF	TGTGCCTGGAAATTCGGGGACAGGGGGAACACTGAAGCTTTCTTT
TRBV7-2	.	.	TRBJ1-3	CASSLEVASGNTIYF	TGTGCCAGCAGCTTAGAGGTAGCCTCTGGAAACACCATATATTTT
TRBV11-2	.	.	TRBJ1-1	CASSLGARNTEAFF	TGTGCCAGCAGCTTGGGGGCGAGAAATACTGAAGCTTTCTTT
TRBV2	TRBD2	.	TRBJ2-2	CASSEREANTGELFF	TGTGCCAGCTCGGAGCGGGAAGCGAACACCGGGGAGCTGTTTTTT
TRBV27	.	.	TRBJ2-1	CASSLSRGSNEQFF	TGTGCCAGCAGTTTATCGCGGGGCTCAAATGAGCAGTTCTTC
TRBV5-1	TRBD1	.	TRBJ2-1	CASRQTGGIYNEQFF	TGCGCCAGCAGGCAAACAGGGGGCATCTACAATGAGCAGTTCTTC
TRBV7-2	.	.	TRBJ2-1	CASSLENPRGVYNEQFF	TGTGCCAGCAGCTTAGAGAACCCCCGCGGGGTCTACAATGAGCAGTTCTTC
TRBV4-3	TRBD2	.	TRBJ2-5	CASSQAAGETQYF	TGCGCCAGCAGCCAAGCAGCGGGGGAGACCCAGTACTTC
TRBV28	.	.	TRBJ1-1	CASSLLDTVPAFF	TGTGCCAGCAGTCTCCTGGACACGGTCCCAGCTTTCTTT
TRBV5-1	TRBD1	.	TRBJ2-5	CASSSGTAQETQYF	TGCGCCAGCAGCTCCGGGACAGCACAAGAGACCCAGTACTTC
TRBV9	TRBD1	once	TRBJ2-1	CASSVGQGVYNEQFF	TGTGCCAGCAGCGTAGGACAGGGGGTCTACAATGAGCAGTTCTTC
TRBV18	.	.	TRBJ2-3	CASSLQGWSTDTQYF	TGTGCCAGCTCACTACAGGGTTGGAGCACAGATACGCAGTATTTT